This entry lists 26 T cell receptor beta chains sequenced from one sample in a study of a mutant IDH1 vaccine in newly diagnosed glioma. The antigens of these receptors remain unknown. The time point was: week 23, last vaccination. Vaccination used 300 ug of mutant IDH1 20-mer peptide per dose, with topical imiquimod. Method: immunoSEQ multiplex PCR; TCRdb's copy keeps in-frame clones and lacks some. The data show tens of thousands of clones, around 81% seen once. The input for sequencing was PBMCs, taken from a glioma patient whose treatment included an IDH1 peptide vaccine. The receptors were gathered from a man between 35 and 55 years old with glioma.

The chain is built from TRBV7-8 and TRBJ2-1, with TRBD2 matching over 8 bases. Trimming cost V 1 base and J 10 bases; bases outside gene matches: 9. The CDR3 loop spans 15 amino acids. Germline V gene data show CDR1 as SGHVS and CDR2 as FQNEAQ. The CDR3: CASSLGDGRASEQFF. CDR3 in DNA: TGTGCCAGCAGCTTAGGGGACGGGAGGGCCTCAGAGCAGTTCTTC.

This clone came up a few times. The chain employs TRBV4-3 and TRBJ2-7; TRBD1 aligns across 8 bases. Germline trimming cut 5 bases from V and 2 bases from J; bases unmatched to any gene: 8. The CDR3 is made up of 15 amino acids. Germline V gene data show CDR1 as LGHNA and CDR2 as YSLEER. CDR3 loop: CASSKDRVRPYEQYF. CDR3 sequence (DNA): TGCGCCAGCAGCAAGGACAGGGTTAGGCCCTACGAGCAGTACTTC.

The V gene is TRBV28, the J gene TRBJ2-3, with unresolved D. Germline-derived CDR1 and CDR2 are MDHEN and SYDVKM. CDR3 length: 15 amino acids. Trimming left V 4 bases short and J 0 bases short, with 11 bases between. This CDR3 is CASSSQRQSTDTQYF. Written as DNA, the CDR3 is TGTGCCAGCAGTTCACAGCGCCAGAGCACAGATACGCAGTATTTT.

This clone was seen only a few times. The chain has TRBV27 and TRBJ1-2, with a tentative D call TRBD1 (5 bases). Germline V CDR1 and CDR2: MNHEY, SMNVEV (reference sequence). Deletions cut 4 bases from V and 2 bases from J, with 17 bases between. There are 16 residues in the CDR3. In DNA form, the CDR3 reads TGTGCCAGCAGTTCCCGAACAGGAGCCACGAACTATGGCTACACCTTC. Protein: CASSSRTGATNYGYTF.

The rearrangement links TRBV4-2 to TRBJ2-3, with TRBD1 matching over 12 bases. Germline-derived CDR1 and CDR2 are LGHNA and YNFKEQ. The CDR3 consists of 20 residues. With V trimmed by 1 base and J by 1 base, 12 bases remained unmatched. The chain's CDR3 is CASSQGRPGTGGGGTDTQYF. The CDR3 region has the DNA TGTGCCAGCAGCCAAGGGCGTCCCGGGACAGGGGGCGGGGGCACAGATACGCAGTATTTT.

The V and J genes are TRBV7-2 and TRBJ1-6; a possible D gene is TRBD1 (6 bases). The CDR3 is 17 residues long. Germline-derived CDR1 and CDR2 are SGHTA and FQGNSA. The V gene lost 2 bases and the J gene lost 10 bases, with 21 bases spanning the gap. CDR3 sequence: CASSLSWRGRGNSPLHF. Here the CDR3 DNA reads TGTGCCAGCAGCTTATCTTGGAGGGGCAGGGGAAACTCACCCCTCCACTTT.

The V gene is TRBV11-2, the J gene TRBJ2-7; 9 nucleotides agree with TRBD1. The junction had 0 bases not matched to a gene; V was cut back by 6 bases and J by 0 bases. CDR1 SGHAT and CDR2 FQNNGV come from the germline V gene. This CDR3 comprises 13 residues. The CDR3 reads CASRTGGSYEQYF. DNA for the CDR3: TGTGCCAGCAGGACAGGGGGCTCCTACGAGCAGTACTTC.

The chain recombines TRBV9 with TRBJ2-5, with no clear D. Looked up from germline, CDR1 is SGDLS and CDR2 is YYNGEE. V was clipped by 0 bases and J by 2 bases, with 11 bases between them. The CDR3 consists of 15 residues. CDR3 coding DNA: TGTGCCAGCAGCGTAGGAGGTGGGCCTCAAGAGACCCAGTACTTC. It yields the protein CASSVGGGPQETQYF.

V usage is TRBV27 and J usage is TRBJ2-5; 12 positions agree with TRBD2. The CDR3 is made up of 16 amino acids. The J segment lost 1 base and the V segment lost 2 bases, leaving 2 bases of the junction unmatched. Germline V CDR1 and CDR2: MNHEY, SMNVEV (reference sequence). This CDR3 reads CASSLRTSGAQETQYF. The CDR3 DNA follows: TGTGCCAGCAGTTTAAGGACTAGCGGGGCCCAAGAGACCCAGTACTTC.

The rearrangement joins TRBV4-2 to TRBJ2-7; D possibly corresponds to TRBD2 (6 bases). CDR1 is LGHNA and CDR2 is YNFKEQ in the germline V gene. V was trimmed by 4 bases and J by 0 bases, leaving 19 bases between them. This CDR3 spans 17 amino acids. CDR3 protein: CASSPRIGGTPSYEQYF. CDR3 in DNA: TGTGCCAGCAGCCCTAGGATCGGCGGGACTCCCTCCTACGAGCAGTACTTC.

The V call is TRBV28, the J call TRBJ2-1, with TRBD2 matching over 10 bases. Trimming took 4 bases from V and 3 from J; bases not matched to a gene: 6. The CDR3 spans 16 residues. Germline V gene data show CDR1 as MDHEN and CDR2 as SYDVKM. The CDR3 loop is CASSYTTSGNYNEQFF. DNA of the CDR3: TGTGCCAGCAGTTATACTACTAGCGGGAACTACAATGAGCAGTTCTTC.

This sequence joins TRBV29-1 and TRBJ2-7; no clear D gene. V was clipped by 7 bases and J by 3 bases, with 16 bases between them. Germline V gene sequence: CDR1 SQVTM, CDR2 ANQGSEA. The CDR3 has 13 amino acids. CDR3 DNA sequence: TGCAGCGCGCGCGGTCTCAGGAGCTACGAGCAGTACTTC. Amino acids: CSARGLRSYEQYF.

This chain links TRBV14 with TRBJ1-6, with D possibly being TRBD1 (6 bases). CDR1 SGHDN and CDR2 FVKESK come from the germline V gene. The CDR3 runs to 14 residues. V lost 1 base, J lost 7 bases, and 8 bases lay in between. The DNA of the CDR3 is TGTGCCAGCAGCCAAGTTACAGGGAATTCACCCCTCCACTTT. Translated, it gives CASSQVTGNSPLHF.

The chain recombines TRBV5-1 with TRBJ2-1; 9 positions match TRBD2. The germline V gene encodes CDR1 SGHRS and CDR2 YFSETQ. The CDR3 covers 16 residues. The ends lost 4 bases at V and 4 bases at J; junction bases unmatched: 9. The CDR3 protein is CASSTTGTSIYNEQFF. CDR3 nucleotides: TGCGCCAGCAGCACCACCGGGACTAGCATTTACAATGAGCAGTTCTTC.

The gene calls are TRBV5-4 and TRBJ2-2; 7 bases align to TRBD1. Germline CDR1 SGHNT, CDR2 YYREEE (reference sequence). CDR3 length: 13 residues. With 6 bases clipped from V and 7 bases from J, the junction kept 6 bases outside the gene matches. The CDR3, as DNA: TGTGCCAGCAAAAGACAGGGTCTCGGGGAGCTGTTTTTT. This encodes CASKRQGLGELFF.

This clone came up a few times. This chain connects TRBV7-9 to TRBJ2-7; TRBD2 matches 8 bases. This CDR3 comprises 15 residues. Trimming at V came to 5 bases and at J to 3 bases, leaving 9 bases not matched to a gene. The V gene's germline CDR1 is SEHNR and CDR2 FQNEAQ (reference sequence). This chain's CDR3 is CASSPGGLAGYEQYF. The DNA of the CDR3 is TGTGCCAGCAGCCCCGGCGGGCTAGCGGGCTACGAGCAGTACTTC.

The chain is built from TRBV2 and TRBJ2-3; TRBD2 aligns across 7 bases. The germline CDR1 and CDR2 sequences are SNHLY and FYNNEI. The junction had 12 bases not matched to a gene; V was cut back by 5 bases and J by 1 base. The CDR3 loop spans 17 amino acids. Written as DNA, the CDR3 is TGTGCCAGCAGTCGCCCGGTGGGGCTAGCGGGCACAGATACGCAGTATTTT. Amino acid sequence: CASSRPVGLAGTDTQYF.

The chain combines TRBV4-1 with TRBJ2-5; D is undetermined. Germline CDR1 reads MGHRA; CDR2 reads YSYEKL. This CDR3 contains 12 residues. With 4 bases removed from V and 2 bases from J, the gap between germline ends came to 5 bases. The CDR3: CASSRPQETQYF. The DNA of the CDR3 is TGCGCCAGCAGCCGGCCTCAAGAGACCCAGTACTTC.

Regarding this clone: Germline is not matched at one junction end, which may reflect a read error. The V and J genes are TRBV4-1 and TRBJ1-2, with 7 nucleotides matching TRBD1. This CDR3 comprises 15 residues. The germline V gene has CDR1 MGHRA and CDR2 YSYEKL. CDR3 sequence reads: CASSKDPRGDYGYTF. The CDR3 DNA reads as TGCGCCAGCAGCAAAGATCCCAGGGGGGACTATGGCTACACCTTC.

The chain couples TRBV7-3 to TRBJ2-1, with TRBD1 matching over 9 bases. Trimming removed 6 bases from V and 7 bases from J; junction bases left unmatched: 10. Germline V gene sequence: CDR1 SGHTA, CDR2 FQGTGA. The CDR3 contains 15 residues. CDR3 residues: CASSSYRGQRNEQFF. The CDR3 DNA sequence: TGTGCCAGCAGTTCTTACAGGGGGCAAAGAAATGAGCAGTTCTTC.

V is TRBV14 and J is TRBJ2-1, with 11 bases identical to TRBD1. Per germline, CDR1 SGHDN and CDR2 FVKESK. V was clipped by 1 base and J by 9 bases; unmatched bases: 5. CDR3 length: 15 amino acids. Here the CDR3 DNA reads TGTGCCAGCAGCCAAGTGGACAGGGGGCGGGTTGAGCAGTTCTTC. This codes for CASSQVDRGRVEQFF.

The CDR3 region is CASSRLGQPQHF. In DNA form, the CDR3 reads TGTGCCAGCAGCCGGTTGGGTCAGCCCCAGCATTTT. The chain joins TRBV5-8 to TRBJ1-5; no clear D. Germline-derived CDR1 and CDR2 are SGHTS and YDEGEE. The CDR3 has 12 residues. The V and J ends lost 4 bases and 6 bases respectively, with 8 bases between them.

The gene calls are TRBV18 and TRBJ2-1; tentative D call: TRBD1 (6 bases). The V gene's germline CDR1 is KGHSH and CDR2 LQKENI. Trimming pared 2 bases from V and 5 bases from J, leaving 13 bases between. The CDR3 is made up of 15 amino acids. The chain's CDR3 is CASSPSLGADNEQFF. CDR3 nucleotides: TGTGCCAGCTCACCATCTCTGGGGGCCGACAATGAGCAGTTCTTC. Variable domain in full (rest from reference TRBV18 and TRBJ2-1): NAGVMQNPRHLVRRRGQEARLRCSPMKGHSHVYWYRQLPEEGLKFMVYLQKENIIDESGMPKERFSAEFPKEGPSILRIQQVVRGDSAAYFCASSPSLGADNEQFFGPGTRLTVL.

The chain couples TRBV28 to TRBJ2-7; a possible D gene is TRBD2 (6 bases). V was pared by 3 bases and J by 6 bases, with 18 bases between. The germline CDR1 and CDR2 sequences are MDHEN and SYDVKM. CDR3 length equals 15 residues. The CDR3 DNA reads TGTGCCAGCAGTTTTAACAGACGGAGGGCAGGCGAGCAGTACTTC. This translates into CASSFNRRRAGEQYF.

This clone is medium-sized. DNA of the CDR3: TGTGCCAGCAGTGAAGGGACAGCATACGAGCAGTACTTC. Translating gives CASSEGTAYEQYF. The gene calls are TRBV2 and TRBJ2-7; D perhaps matches TRBD1 (6 bases). Trimming shortened V by 1 base and J by 4 bases, and 8 bases separated the two germline ends. CDR3 size: 13 residues. The germline gives CDR1 SNHLY, CDR2 FYNNEI.

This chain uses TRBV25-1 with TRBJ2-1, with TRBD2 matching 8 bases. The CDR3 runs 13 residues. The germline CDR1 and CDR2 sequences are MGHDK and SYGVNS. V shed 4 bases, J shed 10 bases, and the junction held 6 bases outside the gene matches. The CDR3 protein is CASSALAVGEQFF. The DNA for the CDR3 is TGTGCCAGCAGTGCACTAGCGGTGGGGGAGCAGTTCTTC.